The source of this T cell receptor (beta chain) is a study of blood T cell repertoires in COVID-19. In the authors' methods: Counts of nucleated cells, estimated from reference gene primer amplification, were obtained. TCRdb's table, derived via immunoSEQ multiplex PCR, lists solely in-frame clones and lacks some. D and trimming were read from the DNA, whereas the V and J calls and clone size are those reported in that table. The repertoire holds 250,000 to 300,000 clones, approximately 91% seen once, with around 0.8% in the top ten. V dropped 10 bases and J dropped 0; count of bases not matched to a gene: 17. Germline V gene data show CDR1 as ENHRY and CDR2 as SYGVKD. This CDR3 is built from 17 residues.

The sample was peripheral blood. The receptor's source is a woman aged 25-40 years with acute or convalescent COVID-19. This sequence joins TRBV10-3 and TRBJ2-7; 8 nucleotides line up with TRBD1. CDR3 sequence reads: CATADRGEASYSYEQYF. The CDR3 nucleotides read TGTGCCACTGCTGACAGGGGCGAGGCCTCCTACTCCTACGAGCAGTACTTC.